The sequence of this T cell receptor beta chain was determined in a study of T cell responses to AZD1222 COVID-19 vaccine. Whole-study findings and limits: Compared with day 0, the breadth and depth of the Spike-specific TCR repertoire rose significantly after two doses of AZD1222. Nearly half of the spike-specific TCRs reportedly recognize variant regions that carry no mutations. Only a handful of individuals given AZD1222 were seropositive at baseline. Sampled repertoires all dated from after the peak T cell response.

Notes on this clone: Its antigen is not known.

Data came from immunoSEQ multiplex PCR; TCRdb stores just in-frame clones and leaves some out. The sample consists of 140,000 to 150,000 clones, 82% of them appearing once. Germline trimming cut 1 base from V and 1 base from J; bases unmatched to any gene: 7. The germline gives CDR1 SGHRS, CDR2 YFSETQ. The CDR3 sequence is 17 residues long. The sequencing here drew on peripheral blood, taken on day 0 of MenACWY control vaccination. This clonotype was obtained from an adult in good health. This chain joins TRBV5-1 and TRBJ2-5, with 10 bases identical to TRBD2. The CDR3, as DNA: TGCGCCAGCAGCTTGTCTTTAGCGGGGGGCCCCCAAGAGACCCAGTACTTC. This translates into CASSLSLAGGPQETQYF.